Detailed here is one T cell receptor beta chain. The CDR3 sequence is 15 residues long. Germline loops: CDR1 SEHNR, CDR2 FQNEAQ (reference sequence). Trimming left V 6 bases short and J 4 bases short, with 15 bases between. The sample comes from a study of T cell responses to AZD1222 COVID-19 vaccine. The repertoire was sequenced with immunoSEQ multiplex PCR; TCRdb's copy has only in-frame clones and lacks some. The table lists just under 90,000 clones, about 89% of them singletons. Source: peripheral blood, taken 28 days after the second AZD1222 dose. The sequence derives from an adult who received the AZD1222 COVID-19 vaccine. The rearrangement uses TRBV7-9 and TRBJ1-4; tentative D call: TRBD1 (5 bases). The CDR3 reads CASSRDRTLNEKLFF. For the CDR3, the DNA is TGTGCCAGCAGTCGTGACAGAACCCTTAATGAAAAACTGTTTTTT.